This TCR beta chain is from a study of blood T cell repertoires in COVID-19. Study information: The study drew acute and convalescent COVID-19 samples from the United States, Italy and Spain.

Participant-given clinical history determined each cohort assignment. There are 16 residues in the CDR3. V was pared by 2 bases and J by 10 bases, with 10 bases of the junction left unmatched. Germline V gene lookup returns CDR1 MNHEY and CDR2 SVGAGI. Original processing notes: Nucleated cell number was recorded as an estimate derived from reference gene primer amplification. The method was immunoSEQ multiplex PCR; TCRdb's version includes in-frame clones alone and lacks a portion of them. That table is the source of V, J and clone size, and D and trimming were worked out from the DNA. Among a few hundred thousand clones listed, about four fifths were seen once.

This chain connects TRBV6-5 to TRBJ1-6; 8 bases align to TRBD1. The receptor comes from a woman aged 50 to 60 who had recovered from COVID-19. The sample taken for sequencing was PBMCs or T cells enriched from blood (not recorded which). The CDR3 sequence: CASSYRWTGSESPLHF. The CDR3, as DNA: TGTGCCAGCAGTTACCGATGGACAGGGTCCGAGTCACCCCTCCACTTT.